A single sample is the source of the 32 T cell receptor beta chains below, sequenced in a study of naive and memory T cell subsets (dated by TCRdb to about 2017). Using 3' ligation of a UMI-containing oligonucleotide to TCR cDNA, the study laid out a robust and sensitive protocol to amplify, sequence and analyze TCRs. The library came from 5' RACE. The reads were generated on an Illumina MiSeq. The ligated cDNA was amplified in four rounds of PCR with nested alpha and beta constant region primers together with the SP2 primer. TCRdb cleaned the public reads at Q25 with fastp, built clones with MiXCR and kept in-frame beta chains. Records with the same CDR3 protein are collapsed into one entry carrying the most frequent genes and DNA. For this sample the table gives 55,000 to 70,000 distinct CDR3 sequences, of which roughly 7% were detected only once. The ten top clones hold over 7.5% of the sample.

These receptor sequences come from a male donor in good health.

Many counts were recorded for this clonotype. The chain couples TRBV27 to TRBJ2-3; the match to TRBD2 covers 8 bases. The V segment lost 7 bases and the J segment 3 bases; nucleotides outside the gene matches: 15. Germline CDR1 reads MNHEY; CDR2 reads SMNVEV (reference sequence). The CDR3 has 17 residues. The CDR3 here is CASIAWGASGYTDTQYF. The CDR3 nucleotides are TGTGCCAGCATTGCCTGGGGGGCTAGCGGGTATACAGATACGCAGTATTTT.

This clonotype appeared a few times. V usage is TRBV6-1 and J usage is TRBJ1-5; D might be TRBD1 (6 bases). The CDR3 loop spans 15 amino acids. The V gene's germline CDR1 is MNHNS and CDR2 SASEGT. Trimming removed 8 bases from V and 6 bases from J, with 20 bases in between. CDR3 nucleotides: TGTGCCAGCGTGAAAGAGGCAGGGGCTATTCAGCCCCAGCATTTT. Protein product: CASVKEAGAIQPQHF.

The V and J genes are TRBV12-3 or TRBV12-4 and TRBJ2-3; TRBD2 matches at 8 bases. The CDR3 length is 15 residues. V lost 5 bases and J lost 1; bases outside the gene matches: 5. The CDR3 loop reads CASSERGPGTDTQYF. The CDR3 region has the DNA TGTGCCAGCAGTGAGCGGGGGCCCGGCACAGATACGCAGTATTTT.

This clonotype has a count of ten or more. Written as DNA, the CDR3 is TGTGCCAGCAGCTTGGAGTCTTATGGGGCCAACGTCCTGACTTTC. This translates into CASSLESYGANVLTF. The chain couples TRBV3-1 to TRBJ2-6; no definite D call. V lost 5 bases and J lost 3, with 11 bases in between. Germline V lookup: CDR1 LGHDT, CDR2 YNNKEL (reference sequence). CDR3 size: 15 residues. The full variable domain, in which reference TRBV3-1 and TRBJ2-6 provide the parts outside the CDR3, is DTAVSQTPKYLVTQMGNDKSIKCEQNLGHDTMYWYKQDSKKFLKIMFSYNNKELIINETVPNRFSPKSPDKAHLNLHINSLELGDSAVYFCASSLESYGANVLTFGAGSRLTVL.

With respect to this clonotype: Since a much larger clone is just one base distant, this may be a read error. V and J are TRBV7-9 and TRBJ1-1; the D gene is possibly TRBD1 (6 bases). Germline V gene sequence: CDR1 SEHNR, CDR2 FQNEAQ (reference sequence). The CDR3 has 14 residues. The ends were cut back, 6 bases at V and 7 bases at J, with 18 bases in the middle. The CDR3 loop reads CASRLKTSGVEAFF. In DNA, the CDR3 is TGTGCCAGCAGATTAAAGACCTCAGGGGTTGAAGCTTTCTTT. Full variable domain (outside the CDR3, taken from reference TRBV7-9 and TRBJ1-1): DTGVSQNPRHKITKRGQNVTFRCDPISEHNRLYWYRQTLGQGPEFLTYFQNEAQLEKSRLLSDRFSAERPKGSFSTLEIQRTEQGDSAMYLCASRLKTSGVEAFFGQGTRLTVV.

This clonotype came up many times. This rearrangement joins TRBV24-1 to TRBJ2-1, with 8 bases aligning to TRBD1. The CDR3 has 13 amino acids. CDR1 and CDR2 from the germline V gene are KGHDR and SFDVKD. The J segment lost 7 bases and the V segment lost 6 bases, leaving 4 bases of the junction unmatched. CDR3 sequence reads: CATSPGQANEQFF. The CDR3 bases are TGTGCCACCAGTCCGGGACAGGCTAATGAGCAGTTCTTC.

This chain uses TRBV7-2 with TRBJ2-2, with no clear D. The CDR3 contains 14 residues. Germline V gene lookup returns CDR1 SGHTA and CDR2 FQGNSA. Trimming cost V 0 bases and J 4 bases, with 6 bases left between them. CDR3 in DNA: TGTGCCAGCAGCTTAGCAGCAGTCACCGGGGAGCTGTTTTTT. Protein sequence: CASSLAAVTGELFF.

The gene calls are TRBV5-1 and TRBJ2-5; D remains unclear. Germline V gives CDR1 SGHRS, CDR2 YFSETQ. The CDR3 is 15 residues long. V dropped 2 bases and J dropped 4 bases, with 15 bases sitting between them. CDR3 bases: TGCGCCAGCAGCTTCGGACGGAACCGGCGAGAGACCCAGTACTTC. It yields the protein CASSFGRNRRETQYF.

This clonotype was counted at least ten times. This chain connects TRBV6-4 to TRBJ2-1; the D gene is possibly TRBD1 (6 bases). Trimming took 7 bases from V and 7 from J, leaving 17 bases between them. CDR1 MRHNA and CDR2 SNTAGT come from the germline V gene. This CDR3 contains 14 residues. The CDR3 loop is CASKGDAVGNEQFF. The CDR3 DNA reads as TGTGCCAGCAAGGGGGACGCCGTTGGAAATGAGCAGTTCTTC.

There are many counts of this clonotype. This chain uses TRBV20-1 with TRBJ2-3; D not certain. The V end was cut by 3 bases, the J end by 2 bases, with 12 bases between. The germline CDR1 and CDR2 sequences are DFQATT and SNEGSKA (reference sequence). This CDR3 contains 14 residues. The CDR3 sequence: CSASGEAPTDTQYF. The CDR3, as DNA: TGCAGTGCTAGCGGTGAGGCCCCCACAGATACGCAGTATTTT.

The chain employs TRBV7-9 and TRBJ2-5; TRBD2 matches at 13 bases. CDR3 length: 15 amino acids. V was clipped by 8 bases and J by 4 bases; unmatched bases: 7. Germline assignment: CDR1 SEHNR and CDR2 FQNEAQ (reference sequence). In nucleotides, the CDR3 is TGTGCCAGCCTGAGGACTAGCGGGAGCGGAGAGACCCAGTACTTC. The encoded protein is CASLRTSGSGETQYF.

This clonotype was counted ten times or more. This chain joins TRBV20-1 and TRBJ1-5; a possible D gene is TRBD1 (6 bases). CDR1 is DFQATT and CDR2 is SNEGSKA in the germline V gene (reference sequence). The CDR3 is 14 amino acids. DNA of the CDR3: TGCAGCACCCGAGGGGGGTTCGGCAATCAGCCCCAGCATTTT. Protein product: CSTRGGFGNQPQHF.

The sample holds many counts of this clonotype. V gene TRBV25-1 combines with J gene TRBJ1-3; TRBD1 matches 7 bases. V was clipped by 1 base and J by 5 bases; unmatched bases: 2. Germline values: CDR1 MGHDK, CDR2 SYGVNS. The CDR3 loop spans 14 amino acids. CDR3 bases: TGTGCCAGCAGTGAATGGGACAGCAGAAACACCATATATTTT. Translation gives CASSEWDSRNTIYF.

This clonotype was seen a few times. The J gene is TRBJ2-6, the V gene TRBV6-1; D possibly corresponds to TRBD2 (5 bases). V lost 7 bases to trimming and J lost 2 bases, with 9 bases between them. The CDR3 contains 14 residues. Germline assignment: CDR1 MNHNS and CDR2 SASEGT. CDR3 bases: TGTGCCAGCACGAAGAGGGCTGGGGCCAACGTCCTGACTTTC. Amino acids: CASTKRAGANVLTF.

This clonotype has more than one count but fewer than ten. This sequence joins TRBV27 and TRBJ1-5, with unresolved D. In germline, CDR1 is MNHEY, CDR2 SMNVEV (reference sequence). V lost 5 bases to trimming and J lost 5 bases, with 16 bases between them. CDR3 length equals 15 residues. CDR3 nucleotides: TGTGCCAGCAGTCCCGGACCCTTCGATTATCAGCCCCAGCATTTT. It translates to CASSPGPFDYQPQHF.

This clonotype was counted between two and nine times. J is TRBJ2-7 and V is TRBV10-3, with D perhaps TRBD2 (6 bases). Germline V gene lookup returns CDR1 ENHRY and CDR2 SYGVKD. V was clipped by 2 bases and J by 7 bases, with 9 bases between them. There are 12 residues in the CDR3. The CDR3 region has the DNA TGTGCCATCAGTGAGGGGGCGGGGGAGCAGTACTTC. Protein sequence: CAISEGAGEQYF.

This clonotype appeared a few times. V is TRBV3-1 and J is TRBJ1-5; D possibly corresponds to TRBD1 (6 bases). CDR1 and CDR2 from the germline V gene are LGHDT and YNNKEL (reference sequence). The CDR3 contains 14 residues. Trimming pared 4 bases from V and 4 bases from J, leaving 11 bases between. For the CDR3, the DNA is TGTGCCAGCAGCCTCGGACAGCCAAATCAGCCCCAGCATTTT. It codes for CASSLGQPNQPQHF. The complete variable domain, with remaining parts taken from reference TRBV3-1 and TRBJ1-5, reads DTAVSQTPKYLVTQMGNDKSIKCEQNLGHDTMYWYKQDSKKFLKIMFSYNNKELIINETVPNRFSPKSPDKAHLNLHINSLELGDSAVYFCASSLGQPNQPQHFGDGTRLSIL.

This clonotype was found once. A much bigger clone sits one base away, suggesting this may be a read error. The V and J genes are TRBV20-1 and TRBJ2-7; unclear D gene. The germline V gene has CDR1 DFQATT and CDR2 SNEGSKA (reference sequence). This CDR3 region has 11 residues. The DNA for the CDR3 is TGCATTGCTAGTCTGATCTACGAGCAGTACTTC. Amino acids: CIASLIYEQYF.

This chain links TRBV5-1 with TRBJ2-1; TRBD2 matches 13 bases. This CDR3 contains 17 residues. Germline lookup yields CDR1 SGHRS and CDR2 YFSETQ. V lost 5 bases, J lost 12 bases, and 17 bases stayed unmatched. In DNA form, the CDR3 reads TGCGCCAGCAGTTGGAACGGTGCCGGGACTAGCGGGATGGGGCAGTTCTTC. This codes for CASSWNGAGTSGMGQFF.

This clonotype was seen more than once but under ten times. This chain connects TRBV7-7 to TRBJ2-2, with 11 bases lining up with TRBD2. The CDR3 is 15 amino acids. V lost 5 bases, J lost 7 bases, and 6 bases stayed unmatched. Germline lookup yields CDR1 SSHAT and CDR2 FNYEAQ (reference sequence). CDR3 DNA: TGTGCCAGCAGCCCTAGCGGGGGGAGTCACGGGGAGCTGTTTTTT. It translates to CASSPSGGSHGELFF.

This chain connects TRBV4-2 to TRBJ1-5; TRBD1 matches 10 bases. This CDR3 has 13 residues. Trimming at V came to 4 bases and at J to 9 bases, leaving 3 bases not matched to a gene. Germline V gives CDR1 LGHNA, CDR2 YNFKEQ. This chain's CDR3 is CASSPTGGGPQHF. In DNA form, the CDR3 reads TGTGCCAGCAGCCCGACAGGGGGCGGGCCCCAGCATTTT.

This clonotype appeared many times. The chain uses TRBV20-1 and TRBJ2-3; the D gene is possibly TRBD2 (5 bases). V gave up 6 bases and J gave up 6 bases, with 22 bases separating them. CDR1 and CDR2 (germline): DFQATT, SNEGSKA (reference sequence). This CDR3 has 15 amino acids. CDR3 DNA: TGCAGTGCCCCCCCCGGGGATCTTCGCTGGGATACGCAGTATTTT. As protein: CSAPPGDLRWDTQYF.

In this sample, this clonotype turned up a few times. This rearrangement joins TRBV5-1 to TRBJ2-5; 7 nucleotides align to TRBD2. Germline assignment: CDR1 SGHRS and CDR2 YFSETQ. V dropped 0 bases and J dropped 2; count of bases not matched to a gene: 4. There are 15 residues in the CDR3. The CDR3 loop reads CASSLAASGQETQYF. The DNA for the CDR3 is TGCGCCAGCAGCTTGGCGGCTAGCGGTCAAGAGACCCAGTACTTC.

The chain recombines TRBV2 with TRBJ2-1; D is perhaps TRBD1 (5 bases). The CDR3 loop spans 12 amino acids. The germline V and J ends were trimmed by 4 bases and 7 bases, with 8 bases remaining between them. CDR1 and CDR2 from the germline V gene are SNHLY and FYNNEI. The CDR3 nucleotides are TGTGCCAGCAGTGCTGACAGAAATGAGCAGTTCTTC. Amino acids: CASSADRNEQFF.

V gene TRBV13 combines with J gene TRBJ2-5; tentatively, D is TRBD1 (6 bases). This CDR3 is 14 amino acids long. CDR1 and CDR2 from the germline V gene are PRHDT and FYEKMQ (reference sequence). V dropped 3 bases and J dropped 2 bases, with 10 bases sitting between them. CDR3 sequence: CASSFRTAQETQYF. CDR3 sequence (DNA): TGTGCCAGCAGCTTCCGGACAGCTCAAGAGACCCAGTACTTC.

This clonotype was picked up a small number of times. CDR3 sequence reads: CSVVEVNTEAFF. Here the CDR3 DNA reads TGCAGCGTTGTCGAAGTTAACACTGAAGCTTTCTTT. V is TRBV29-1 and J is TRBJ1-1; D gene uncertain. The CDR3 sequence is 12 residues long. Germline values: CDR1 SQVTM, CDR2 ANQGSEA. V shed 4 bases and J shed 2 bases, with 8 bases lying between them.

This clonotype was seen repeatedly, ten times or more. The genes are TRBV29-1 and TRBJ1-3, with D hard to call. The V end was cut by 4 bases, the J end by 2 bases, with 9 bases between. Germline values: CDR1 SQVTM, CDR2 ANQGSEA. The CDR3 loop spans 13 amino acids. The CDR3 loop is CSVAETPGNTIYF. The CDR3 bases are TGCAGCGTTGCAGAAACCCCTGGAAACACCATATATTTT.

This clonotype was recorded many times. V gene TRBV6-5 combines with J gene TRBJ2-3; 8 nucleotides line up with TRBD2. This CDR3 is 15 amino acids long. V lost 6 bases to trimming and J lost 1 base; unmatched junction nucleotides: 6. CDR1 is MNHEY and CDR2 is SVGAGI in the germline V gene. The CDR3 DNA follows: TGTGCCAGCAGAACGGGGCGGGAGGGCACAGATACGCAGTATTTT. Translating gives CASRTGREGTDTQYF.

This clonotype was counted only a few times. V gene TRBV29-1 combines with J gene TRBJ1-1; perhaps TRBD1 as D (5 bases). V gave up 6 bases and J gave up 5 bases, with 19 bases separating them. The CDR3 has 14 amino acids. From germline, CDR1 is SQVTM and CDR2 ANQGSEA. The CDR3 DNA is TGCAGCGTCGGGACGGAAGCAGGGAATACTGAAGCTTTCTTT. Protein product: CSVGTEAGNTEAFF.

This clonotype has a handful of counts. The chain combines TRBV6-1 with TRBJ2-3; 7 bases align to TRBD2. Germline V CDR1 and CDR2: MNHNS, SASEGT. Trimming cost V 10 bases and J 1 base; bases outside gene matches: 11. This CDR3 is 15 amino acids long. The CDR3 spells CATIRGDGGTDTQYF. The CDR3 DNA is TGTGCCACGATCCGGGGGGACGGGGGCACAGATACGCAGTATTTT.

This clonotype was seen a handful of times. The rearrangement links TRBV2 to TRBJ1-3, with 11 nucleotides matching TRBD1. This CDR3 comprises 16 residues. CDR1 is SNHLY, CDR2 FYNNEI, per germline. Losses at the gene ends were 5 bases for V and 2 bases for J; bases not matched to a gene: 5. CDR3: CASSWTGGEPGNTIYF. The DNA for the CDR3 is TGTGCCAGCAGTTGGACAGGGGGCGAACCTGGAAACACCATATATTTT.

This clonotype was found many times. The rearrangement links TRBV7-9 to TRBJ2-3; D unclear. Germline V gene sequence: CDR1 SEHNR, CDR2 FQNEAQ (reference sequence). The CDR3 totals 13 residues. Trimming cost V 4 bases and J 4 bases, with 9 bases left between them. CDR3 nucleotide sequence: TGTGCCAGCAGCTCTAAGGCACCAGATACGCAGTATTTT. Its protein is CASSSKAPDTQYF.